What follows are 19 T cell receptor beta chains derived from one specimen sequenced in a study of T cell therapy after organ transplantation. This table comes from immunoSEQ multiplex PCR, and its TCRdb copy is limited to in-frame clones, with some not included. The repertoire holds some 47,000 clones, with less than 95% as singletons. Their recognized antigens are unknown. The sequencing here drew on CD8+ T cells from blood, taken before autologous CMV-specific T cell therapy. These receptors were obtained from a human patient who had received a solid organ transplant and had CMV disease.

This clone was recorded only once. The chain recombines TRBV7-2 with TRBJ2-1; 12 bases are shared with TRBD1. The CDR3 runs 15 residues. The V gene's germline CDR1 is SGHTA and CDR2 FQGNSA. Losses at the gene ends were 5 bases for V and 8 bases for J; bases not matched to a gene: 7. CDR3 sequence: CASSVGTGGLDEQFF. The DNA of the CDR3 is TGTGCCAGCAGCGTAGGGACAGGGGGCCTCGATGAGCAGTTCTTC.

This chain links TRBV6-5 with TRBJ1-5; D might be TRBD1 (6 bases). The V gene lost 2 bases and the J gene lost 2 bases, with 13 bases spanning the gap. Germline values: CDR1 MNHEY, CDR2 SVGAGI. The CDR3 is 16 amino acids. CDR3: CASSYGGPMGNQPQHF. The CDR3 region has the DNA TGTGCCAGCAGTTACGGGGGCCCCATGGGCAATCAGCCCCAGCATTTT.

The chain is built from TRBV2 and TRBJ2-1, with 8 nucleotides matching TRBD2. The V gene's germline CDR1 is SNHLY and CDR2 FYNNEI. J gave up 0 bases and V 7 bases, and 5 bases lay outside the gene matches. The CDR3 consists of 15 residues. CDR3 nucleotide sequence: TGTGCCAGCATAAGGAGCGGGAGCTCCTACAATGAGCAGTTCTTC. Translation: CASIRSGSSYNEQFF.

The V call is TRBV7-9, the J call TRBJ2-3, with 8 bases fitting TRBD2. CDR1 and CDR2 from the germline V gene are SEHNR and FQNEAQ (reference sequence). The CDR3 is made up of 14 amino acids. Losses at the gene ends were 9 bases for V and 6 bases for J; bases not matched to a gene: 11. The CDR3 DNA reads as TGTGCCAGTAGGAGCAGCGGGAGTTATGATACGCAGTATTTT. Amino acids: CASRSSGSYDTQYF.

This chain joins TRBV14 and TRBJ2-7; TRBD2 matches at 8 bases. The CDR3 is 16 amino acids. From germline, CDR1 is SGHDN and CDR2 FVKESK. The V and J ends lost 1 base and 4 bases, in that order; junction bases with no gene match: 9. The CDR3 DNA follows: TGTGCCAGCAGCCAAGGGGTTAGCGGGACGGAATACGAGCAGTACTTC. Protein: CASSQGVSGTEYEQYF.

This clone was detected once. The chain is built from TRBV25-1 and TRBJ2-7; D might be TRBD1 (6 bases). Germline CDR1 and CDR2: MGHDK and SYGVNS. Trimming shortened V by 2 bases and J by 6 bases, and 11 bases separated the two germline ends. The CDR3 consists of 13 residues. The CDR3 here is CASSEGAGVEQYF. CDR3 DNA sequence: TGTGCCAGCAGTGAAGGGGCAGGGGTCGAGCAGTACTTC.

V gene TRBV7-9 combines with J gene TRBJ2-7; 8 bases match TRBD2. The CDR3 runs to 14 residues. CDR1 SEHNR and CDR2 FQNEAQ come from the germline V gene (reference sequence). V dropped 0 bases and J dropped 11; count of bases not matched to a gene: 9. In DNA, the CDR3 is TGTGCCAGCAGCTTAGCGGACGGAGCGGGAGCGAAGTACTTC. This translates into CASSLADGAGAKYF. Drawing the rest from reference TRBV7-9 and TRBJ2-7, the complete variable domain is DTGVSQNPRHKITKRGQNVTFRCDPISEHNRLYWYRQTLGQGPEFLTYFQNEAQLEKSRLLSDRFSAERPKGSFSTLEIQRTEQGDSAMYLCASSLADGAGAKYFGPGTRLTVT.

The rearrangement joins TRBV4-2 to TRBJ2-2; 14 bases line up with TRBD2. The germline V gene has CDR1 LGHNA and CDR2 YNFKEQ. Trimming removed 2 bases from V and 5 bases from J; junction bases left unmatched: 7. The CDR3 has 18 residues. The CDR3 sequence: CASSQPRLAGGRTGELFF. DNA for the CDR3: TGTGCCAGCAGCCAACCGAGACTAGCGGGGGGGCGGACCGGGGAGCTGTTTTTT.

The chain is built from TRBV27 and TRBJ2-2, with D hard to call. V shed 3 bases and J shed 4 bases, with 6 bases lying between them. This CDR3 is built from 13 residues. Germline V gene data show CDR1 as MNHEY and CDR2 as SMNVEV (reference sequence). The CDR3: CASSFGVTGELFF. The CDR3, as DNA: TGTGCCAGCAGTTTTGGTGTCACCGGGGAGCTGTTTTTT.

The rearrangement uses TRBV30 and TRBJ1-1; no definite D call. Germline CDR1 reads GTSNPN; CDR2 reads SVGIG (reference sequence). The germline V and J ends were trimmed by 5 bases and 1 base, with 8 bases remaining between them. CDR3 size: 12 residues. The CDR3 is CAWGRANTEAFF. The CDR3 DNA reads as TGTGCCTGGGGGAGAGCGAACACTGAAGCTTTCTTT.

The chain recombines TRBV30 with TRBJ1-1; tentative D call: TRBD1 (5 bases). The CDR3 is 14 residues long. CDR1 is GTSNPN and CDR2 is SVGIG in the germline V gene (reference sequence). Deletions cut 8 bases from V and 1 base from J, with 17 bases between. CDR3 residues: CAAMRGEGNTEAFF. The DNA of the CDR3 is TGTGCCGCGATGAGGGGTGAAGGGAACACTGAAGCTTTCTTT.

This chain links TRBV30 with TRBJ1-2, with a possible D match to TRBD1 (5 bases). Germline V gene data show CDR1 as GTSNPN and CDR2 as SVGIG (reference sequence). This CDR3 region has 15 residues. Trimming left V 4 bases short and J 8 bases short, with 23 bases between. The CDR3, as DNA: TGTGCCTGGATAAATGTCCTTGGGGGTACAGGCGGCTACACCTTC. It translates to CAWINVLGGTGGYTF.

The genes are TRBV27 and TRBJ2-2; TRBD2 matches at 10 bases. Germline assignment: CDR1 MNHEY and CDR2 SMNVEV (reference sequence). J gave up 3 bases and V 2 bases, and 3 bases lay outside the gene matches. The CDR3 extends over 16 amino acids. CDR3 sequence reads: CASSLVSGRYTGELFF. CDR3 DNA sequence: TGTGCCAGCAGTTTAGTTAGCGGGAGGTACACCGGGGAGCTGTTTTTT.

V and J are TRBV12-1 and TRBJ2-7; the table's D call, TRBD2, was not checked against the DNA. TRBV12-1 is termed a pseudogene. This CDR3 contains 18 residues. This chain's CDR3 is CASSLNGTSGHYSYEQYF. For the CDR3, the DNA is TGTGCCAGCAGCTTAAATGGGACTAGCGGGCACTACTCCTACGAGCAGTACTTC.

The chain is built from TRBV2 and TRBJ2-1; 9 bases agree with TRBD2. The CDR3 loop spans 17 amino acids. The germline CDR1 and CDR2 sequences are SNHLY and FYNNEI. V shed 3 bases and J 0 bases; nucleotides not matched to a gene: 6. The CDR3, as DNA: TGTGCCAGCAGTGAGGTAGCGGGGGTACTCTCCTACAATGAGCAGTTCTTC. The encoded protein is CASSEVAGVLSYNEQFF.

The V call is TRBV10-1, the J call TRBJ2-3; the match to TRBD2 covers 7 bases. After removal of 2 bases from V and 2 bases from J, the junction contained 4 bases not matched to a gene. The CDR3 is 15 amino acids. The germline gives CDR1 WNHNN, CDR2 SYGVQD (reference sequence). The CDR3 DNA is TGCGCCAGCAGTGAGAAAGCGGGATTCACAGATACGCAGTATTTT. The encoded protein is CASSEKAGFTDTQYF.

This chain links TRBV29-1 with TRBJ2-7; D is perhaps TRBD1 (5 bases). V lost 4 bases and J lost 2, with 12 bases in between. Germline V CDR1 and CDR2: SQVTM, ANQGSEA. This CDR3 comprises 13 residues. CDR3 DNA: TGCAGCGTTGTCTCTGACAGAGCCTACGAGCAGTACTTC. This codes for CSVVSDRAYEQYF.

This chain links TRBV6-1 with TRBJ2-7, with 7 positions matching TRBD1. This CDR3 has 16 residues. Germline V lookup: CDR1 MNHNS, CDR2 SASEGT. Trimming took 2 bases from V and 3 from J; bases not matched to a gene: 10. CDR3 region: CASSEYPDRAVYEQYF. The CDR3 nucleotides read TGTGCCAGCAGTGAATATCCCGACAGGGCCGTCTACGAGCAGTACTTC.

J is TRBJ2-5 and V is TRBV15; D tentatively fits TRBD1 or TRBD2 (6 bases each). CDR3 length: 15 amino acids. Trimming removed 0 bases at V and 5 bases at J, with 13 bases between. The V gene's germline CDR1 is LNHNV and CDR2 YYDKDF (reference sequence). CDR3 protein: CATSRDRGARETQYF. CDR3 DNA sequence: TGTGCCACCAGCAGAGATAGGGGGGCCAGGGAGACCCAGTACTTC.